Listed below are T cell receptor beta chains from one sample, sequenced in a study of spatial heterogeneity in lung cancer. Via MiXCR, TCRdb re-called the 5' RACE reads, giving one row per CDR3 protein. The sample holds fewer than 25,000 distinct CDR3 sequences, approximately 3% seen once. The specimen was PBMCs, collected at surgery. The receptors shown here come from a female donor with early-stage non-small cell lung cancer. Both conserved end residues are part of each CDR3. The D gene is left open where the match is weak. A clone size is listed for some rows: how often the clone was seen (once, few, many), or a class if it is expanded.

.	TRBV15	many	TRBJ2-3	TGTGCCACCAGCAGAGATAGGGGGATTTCAGATACGCAGTATTTT	CATSRDRGISDTQYF
TRBD1	TRBV9	.	TRBJ2-3	TGTGCCAGCAGCGTCGCTGTGCTCGACAGGGGGGTCTCAGATACGCAGTATTTT	CASSVAVLDRGVSDTQYF
.	TRBV6-2/TRBV6-3	many	TRBJ1-1	TGTGCCAGCAGTTACGAGGGGGGCACTGAAGCTTTCTTT	CASSYEGGTEAFF
.	TRBV6-5	many	TRBJ2-7	TGTGCCAGCAGTTATGGGGGTTCGGGCGAGCAGTACTTC	CASSYGGSGEQYF
.	TRBV28	many	TRBJ1-6	TGTGCCCTCCAACAGGGTGGCTATAATTCACCCCTCCACTTT	CALQQGGYNSPLHF
.	TRBV2	many	TRBJ2-7	TGTGCCAGCATGACGGCGCTCTCCTACGAGCAGTACTTC	CASMTALSYEQYF
TRBD2	TRBV29-1	many	TRBJ2-1	TGCAGCGTTGTGGGGGGGACTTACCCCGGCAATGAGCAGTTCTTC	CSVVGGTYPGNEQFF
.	TRBV27	many	TRBJ2-1	TGTGCCAGCAGAGATGTCAGGGGTAGGGGCTACAATGAGCAGTTCTTC	CASRDVRGRGYNEQFF
.	TRBV27	many	TRBJ2-1	TGTGCCAGACTGCACGGGTTCTTC	CARLHGFF
.	TRBV7-9	many	TRBJ1-1	TGTGCCAGCAGCGCAGACAGCCTTGAAGCTTTCTTT	CASSADSLEAFF
.	TRBV5-1	many	TRBJ2-3	TGCGCCAGCAGCGTACAGGGTCCGACAGATACGCAGTATTTT	CASSVQGPTDTQYF
.	TRBV6-5	many	TRBJ1-2	TGTGCCAGCAGAAAGGAGGGTAGTAGCTACACCTTC	CASRKEGSSYTF
TRBD1	TRBV5-1	many	TRBJ2-7	TGCGCCAGCAGCCCCCGGGACAGGGACGAGCAGTACTTC	CASSPRDRDEQYF
TRBD2	TRBV7-8	many	TRBJ2-3	TGTGCCAGCAGCTTTAGCGGGATTGGCGGAGATACGCAGTATTTT	CASSFSGIGGDTQYF
TRBD1	TRBV5-1	many	TRBJ2-5	TGCGCCAGCAGCTTAATTAGAGGGGGCGAGTTCCAAGAGACCCAGTACTTC	CASSLIRGGEFQETQYF
TRBD2	TRBV7-8	.	TRBJ2-3	TGTGCCAGCAGCTTAACCCCTCCGGGGCTAGCGGGGGCAGATACGCAGTATTTT	CASSLTPPGLAGADTQYF
.	TRBV6-1	many	TRBJ2-1	TGTGCCAGCATCCGTTGGGGCCTTGATGAGCAGTTCTTC	CASIRWGLDEQFF
TRBD2	TRBV25-1	medium-sized	TRBJ2-2	TGTGCCAGCACAACTAGCGGGAGATCCGGGGAGCTGTTTTTT	CASTTSGRSGELFF
.	TRBV27	.	TRBJ2-7	TGTGCCAGCACCGGGGGAGACGAGCAGTACTTC	CASTGGDEQYF
TRBD1	TRBV28	many	TRBJ2-7	TGTGCCAGCAGTTTATTGCAGGGGGCGGTGCAGTACTTC	CASSLLQGAVQYF
TRBD2	TRBV5-1	many	TRBJ2-2	TGCGCCAGCAGCTTCAGGACTAGCGGGGGTAACACCGGGGAGCTGTTTTTT	CASSFRTSGGNTGELFF
.	TRBV7-8	many	TRBJ1-5	TGTGCCAGCAGCCCCACCCGGGTATGGGGGTTTAATCAGCCCCAGCATTTT	CASSPTRVWGFNQPQHF
.	TRBV20-1	many	TRBJ2-7	TGCAGTGCTGCCCGGACTGGGGCGGACATGCGAGAGCAGTACTTC	CSAARTGADMREQYF
TRBD1	TRBV5-1	many	TRBJ2-5	TGCGCCAGCAGCCAACACAGGGGTCGAGGACAAGAGACCCAGTACTTC	CASSQHRGRGQETQYF
.	TRBV7-8	many	TRBJ2-2	TGTGCCAGTCTCCCGGGGACGACCCATTCTACCACCGGGGAGCTGTTTTTT	CASLPGTTHSTTGELFF
TRBD2	TRBV7-9	many	TRBJ2-7	TGTGCCAGCATCCACCTTAGCGGGAGGGGACCCCACGAGCAGTACTTC	CASIHLSGRGPHEQYF
.	TRBV5-1	many	TRBJ2-1	TGCGCCAGCAGCTTGACAGGGTTTTACAATGAGCAGTTCTTC	CASSLTGFYNEQFF
TRBD2	TRBV5-1	many	TRBJ2-1	TGCGCCAGCAGCTTGAGCCCTAGCGGGAGGCATGAGCAGTTCTTC	CASSLSPSGRHEQFF
.	TRBV5-4	few	TRBJ2-5	TGTGCCAGCAGCTTCCGGCGGGCGGTCGGAGAGACCCAGTACTTC	CASSFRRAVGETQYF
.	TRBV15	many	TRBJ2-1	TGTGCCACCAGCACTTCCCGGGCGGGGTTCGAGGAGCAGTTCTTC	CATSTSRAGFEEQFF
TRBD1	TRBV7-6	many	TRBJ2-2	TGTGCCAGCAGCCCCGGACAGGGGGCGCCGGGCGGGGAGCTGTTTTTT	CASSPGQGAPGGELFF
.	TRBV7-2	few	TRBJ1-6	TGTGCCAGCAGCTTAGCAATGTCACCCCTCCACTTT	CASSLAMSPLHF
.	TRBV6-1	many	TRBJ1-1	TGTGCCAGCAGTGAAGCGGTGGAGATGAACACTGAAGCTTTCTTT	CASSEAVEMNTEAFF
TRBD1	TRBV5-1	many	TRBJ2-3	TGCGCCAGCAGCCGCTCCGGGACAGCCGGCACAGATACGCAGTATTTT	CASSRSGTAGTDTQYF
TRBD1	TRBV19	many	TRBJ2-1	TGTGCCAGTAGGCCCAGAGGGGGCATCTACAATGAGCAGTTCTTC	CASRPRGGIYNEQFF
TRBD2	TRBV4-2	many	TRBJ2-2	TGTGCCAGCAGCGGGACTAGCGACACCGGGGAGCTGTTTTTT	CASSGTSDTGELFF
.	TRBV10-3	.	TRBJ2-2	TGTGCCATCAGCGGGAAGGACACCGGGGAGCTGTTTTTT	CAISGKDTGELFF
.	TRBV6-2/TRBV6-3	many	TRBJ2-7	TGTGCCAGCAGTTACTCCGCCAGGGACGAGCAGTACTTC	CASSYSARDEQYF
.	TRBV12-3/TRBV12-4	few	TRBJ2-4	TGTGCCAGCAGGGGCGCCAAAACCATTCAGTACTTC	CASRGAKTIQYF
TRBD2	TRBV29-1	many	TRBJ2-6	TGCAGCGTTGAGGCTAGCGGGAGCTCTGGGGCCAACGTCCTGACTTTC	CSVEASGSSGANVLTF
.	TRBV7-8	many	TRBJ1-1	TGTGCCAGCAGCTATGGGGGCACTGAAGCTTTCTTT	CASSYGGTEAFF
TRBD2	TRBV2	many	TRBJ2-5	TGTGCCAGCAGTAAGACTAGCGGGCTGCAAGAGACCCAGTACTTC	CASSKTSGLQETQYF
.	TRBV27	many	TRBJ2-1	TGTGCCAGCAGTTTAACCCTGGGCTTGGGGGAGCAGTTCTTC	CASSLTLGLGEQFF
TRBD2	TRBV28	many	TRBJ2-5	TGTGCCAGCAGTCACCGGACTTTTCGGGAGGGAGAGACCCAGTACTTC	CASSHRTFREGETQYF
TRBD1	TRBV18	many	TRBJ1-5	TGTGCCAGCTCACCTAGGACAGGGCTGAATCAGCCCCAGCATTTT	CASSPRTGLNQPQHF
.	TRBV2	many	TRBJ2-5	TGTGCCAGCATGGGAGAGACCCAGTACTTC	CASMGETQYF
.	TRBV5-1	many	TRBJ2-3	TGCGCCAGCAGCCCAAGCACAGATACGCAGTATTTT	CASSPSTDTQYF
.	TRBV2	medium-sized	TRBJ1-2	TGTGCCAGCACTGAGCAGGGGATCAACTATGGCTACACCTTC	CASTEQGINYGYTF
TRBD2	TRBV6-5	many	TRBJ2-1	TGTGCCAGCAGTTACTCGACTAGCGGCCACAATGAGCAGTTCTTC	CASSYSTSGHNEQFF
.	TRBV5-1	many	TRBJ1-1	TGCGCCAGCAGCCACGGGGTACAGGATGAAGCTTTCTTT	CASSHGVQDEAFF
TRBD1	TRBV10-3	many	TRBJ1-4	TGTGCCATCAGTGAGTCCCGGGGGGGACAGGGAACTGAAAAACTGTTTTTT	CAISESRGGQGTEKLFF
.	TRBV28	many	TRBJ2-7	TGTGCCAGCAGTTCCAAGCTGAGGTTCCGCGAGCAGTACTTC	CASSSKLRFREQYF
.	TRBV5-5	few	TRBJ2-2	TGTGCCAGCAGCCAGGGTACCGGGGAGCTGTTTTTT	CASSQGTGELFF